The 3 T cell receptor beta chains presented below share a single source sample, sequenced in a study of CXCR3-negative and CXCR3-positive naive CD8 T cells. The libraries of TRB cDNA were constructed through 5' RACE using UMI labels. TCRdb re-called the 5' RACE reads and gives one entry per CDR3 protein, without DNA. The sample features tens of thousands of distinct CDR3 sequences, with 0.9% to 1.2% in its top ten. Sequencing was done on a sample of naive CXCR3- CD8+ T cells from blood. Specified subset: CD45RO-CCR7+CD27+CD95- naive CD8+ T cells lacking CXCR3 (TNR3-). These receptors were obtained from a human donor in good health. Some clones in this sample may be carry-over from other donors' samples.

The J gene is TRBJ1-6, the V gene TRBV4-3. The V gene's germline CDR1 is LGHNA and CDR2 YSLEER. The CDR3 sequence is 16 residues long. The CDR3 region is CASSQERAGVYSPLHF.

The rearrangement uses TRBV29-1 and TRBJ2-5; TCRdb's D call, TRBD2, is unchecked because there is no DNA. The germline V gene has CDR1 SQVTM and CDR2 ANQGSEA. The CDR3 covers 15 residues. The CDR3 here is CSVEDRAGERETQYF.

The chain links TRBV20-1 to TRBJ2-1. The CDR3 loop spans 13 amino acids. Per the germline V gene, CDR1 is DFQATT and CDR2 is SNEGSKA (reference sequence). The CDR3 protein is CSVEGQQSNEQFF.